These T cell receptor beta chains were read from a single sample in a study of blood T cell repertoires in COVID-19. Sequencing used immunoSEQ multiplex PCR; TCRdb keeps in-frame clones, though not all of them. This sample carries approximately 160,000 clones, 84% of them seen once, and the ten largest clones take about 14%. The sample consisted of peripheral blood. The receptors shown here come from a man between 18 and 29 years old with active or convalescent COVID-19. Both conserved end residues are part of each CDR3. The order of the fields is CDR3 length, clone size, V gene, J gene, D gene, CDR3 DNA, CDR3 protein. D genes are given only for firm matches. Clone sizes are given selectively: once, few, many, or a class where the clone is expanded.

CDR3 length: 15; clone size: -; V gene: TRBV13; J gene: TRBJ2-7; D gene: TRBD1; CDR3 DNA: TGTGCCAGCAGCTTAGGACCGGGACAGGGTTACGAGCAGTACTTC; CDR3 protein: CASSLGPGQGYEQYF
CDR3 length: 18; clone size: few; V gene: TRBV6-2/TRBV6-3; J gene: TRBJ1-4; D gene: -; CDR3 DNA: TGTGCCAGCAGTTACGTCCCAGGGCGCCTGGGGAGGAATGAAAAACTGTTTTTT; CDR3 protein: CASSYVPGRLGRNEKLFF
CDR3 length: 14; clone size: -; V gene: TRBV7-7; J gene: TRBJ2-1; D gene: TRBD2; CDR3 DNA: TGTGCTAGCAGCTTAGGACTAGCGGGAGCTGAGCAGTTCTTC; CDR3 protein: CASSLGLAGAEQFF
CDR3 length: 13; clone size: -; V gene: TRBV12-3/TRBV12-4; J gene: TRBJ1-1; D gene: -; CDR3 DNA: TGTGCCAGCAGTTCTGAGATGAACACTGAAGCTTTCTTT; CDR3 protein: CASSSEMNTEAFF
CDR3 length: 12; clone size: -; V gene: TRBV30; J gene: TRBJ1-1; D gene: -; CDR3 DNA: TGTGCCTGGAGTGTATTAGGCCAGGCGGCTTTCTTT; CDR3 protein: CAWSVLGQAAFF
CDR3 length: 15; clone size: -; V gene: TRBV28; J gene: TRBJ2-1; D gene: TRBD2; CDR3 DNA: TGTGCCAGCAGTACCGGACTAGCGGAATACAATGAGCAGTTCTTC; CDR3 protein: CASSTGLAEYNEQFF
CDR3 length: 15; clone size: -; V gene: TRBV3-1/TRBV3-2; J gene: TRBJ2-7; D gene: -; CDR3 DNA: TGTGCCAGCAGCCATCGACTAGCAGGACAGTACGAGCAGTACTTC; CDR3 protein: CASSHRLAGQYEQYF
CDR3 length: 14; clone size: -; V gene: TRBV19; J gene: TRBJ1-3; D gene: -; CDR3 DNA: TGTGCCAGTACCCGAAGGGGCTCTGGAAACACCATATATTTT; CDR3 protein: CASTRRGSGNTIYF
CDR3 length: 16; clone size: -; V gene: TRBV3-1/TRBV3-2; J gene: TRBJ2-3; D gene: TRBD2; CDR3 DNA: TGTGCCAGCAGCCAAGATGCGGCTAGCGGGGATTGGGGGCAGTATTTT; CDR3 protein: CASSQDAASGDWGQYF
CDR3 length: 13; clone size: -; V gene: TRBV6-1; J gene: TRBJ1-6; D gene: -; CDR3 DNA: TGTGCCAGCAGTGAGACTCAGGGGACCGGTCCTTTTTTC; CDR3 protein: CASSETQGTGPFF
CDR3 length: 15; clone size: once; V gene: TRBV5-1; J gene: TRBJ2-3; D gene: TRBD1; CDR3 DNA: TGCGCCAGCAGCTCTAGACAGGGCCCCCCAGATACGCAGTATTTT; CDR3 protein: CASSSRQGPPDTQYF
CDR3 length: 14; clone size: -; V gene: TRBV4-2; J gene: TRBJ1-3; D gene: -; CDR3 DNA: TGTGCCAGCAGCCACGAGGGTTCTGGAAACACCATATATTTT; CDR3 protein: CASSHEGSGNTIYF
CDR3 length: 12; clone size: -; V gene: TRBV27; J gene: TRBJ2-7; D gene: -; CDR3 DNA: TGTGCCAGCAGTTTCGTACAGGGAGAGCAGTACTTC; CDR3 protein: CASSFVQGEQYF
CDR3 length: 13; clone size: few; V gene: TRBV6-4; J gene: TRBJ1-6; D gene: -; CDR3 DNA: TGTGCCAGCAGTGAAGAGGAGAATTCACCCCTCCACTTT; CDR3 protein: CASSEEENSPLHF
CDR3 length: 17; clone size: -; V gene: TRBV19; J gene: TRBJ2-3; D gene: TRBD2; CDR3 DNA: TGTGCCAGTAGTACCTCGGGAGGGGGGGCCAGCACAGATACGCAGTATTTT; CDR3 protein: CASSTSGGGASTDTQYF
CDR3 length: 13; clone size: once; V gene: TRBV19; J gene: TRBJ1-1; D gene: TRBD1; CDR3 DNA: TGTGCCAGTAGCTACAGGGGTGACACTGAAGCTTTCTTT; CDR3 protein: CASSYRGDTEAFF
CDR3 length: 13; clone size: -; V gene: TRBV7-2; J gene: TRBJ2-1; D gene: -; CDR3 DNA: TGTGCCAGCAGCTCACCACTAGGCGCCGAGCAGTTCTTC; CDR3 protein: CASSSPLGAEQFF
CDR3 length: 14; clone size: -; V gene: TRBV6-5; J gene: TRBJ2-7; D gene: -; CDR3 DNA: TGTGCCAGCAGTTTCGCCTGGGACACAGACGAGCAGTACTTC; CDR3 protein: CASSFAWDTDEQYF
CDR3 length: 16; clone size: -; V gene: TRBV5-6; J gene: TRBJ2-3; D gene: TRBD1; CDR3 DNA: TGTGCCAGCAGCTTGGGTCGGGACAGGGGGACAGATACGCAGTATTTT; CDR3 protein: CASSLGRDRGTDTQYF
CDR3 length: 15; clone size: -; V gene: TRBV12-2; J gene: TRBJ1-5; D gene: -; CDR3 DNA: TGTGCAAGTCGCTTAGGGGGACAGGGGAATCAGCCCCAGCATTTT; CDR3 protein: CASRLGGQGNQPQHF
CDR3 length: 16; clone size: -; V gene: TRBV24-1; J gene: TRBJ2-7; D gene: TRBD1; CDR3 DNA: TGTGCCACCAGTGATTTGCCGGGACAGGGTTTCTACGAGCAGTACTTC; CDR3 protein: CATSDLPGQGFYEQYF
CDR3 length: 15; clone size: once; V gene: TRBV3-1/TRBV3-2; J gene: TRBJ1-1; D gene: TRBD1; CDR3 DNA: TGTGCCAGCAGACGAAGGGGACAGGGGAACACTGAAGCTTTCTTT; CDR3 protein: CASRRRGQGNTEAFF
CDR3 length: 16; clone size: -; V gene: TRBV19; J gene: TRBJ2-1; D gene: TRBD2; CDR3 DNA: TGTGCCAGTAGAAACCCGGGCGGGAGAATTGTCGATGAGCAGTTCTTC; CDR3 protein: CASRNPGGRIVDEQFF
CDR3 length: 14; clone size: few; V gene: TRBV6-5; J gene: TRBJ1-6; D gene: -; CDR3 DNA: TGTGCCGGGGGGAAGAGCTCCTATAATTCACCCCTCCACTTT; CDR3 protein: CAGGKSSYNSPLHF
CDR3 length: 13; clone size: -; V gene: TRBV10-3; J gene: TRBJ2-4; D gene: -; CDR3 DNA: TGTGCCATAGCGGCGGGGCCTCAAAACATTCAGTACTTC; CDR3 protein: CAIAAGPQNIQYF
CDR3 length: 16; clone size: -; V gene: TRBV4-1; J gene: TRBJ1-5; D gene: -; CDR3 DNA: TGCGCCAGCAGTCCCAGTAAGCAGCAGGGCAATCAGCCCCAGCATTTT; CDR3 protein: CASSPSKQQGNQPQHF
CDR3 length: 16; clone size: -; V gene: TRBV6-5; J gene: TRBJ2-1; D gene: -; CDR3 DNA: TGTGCCAGCAGTTCCTACGGGGGAACATTCTACAATGAGCAGTTCTTC; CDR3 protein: CASSSYGGTFYNEQFF
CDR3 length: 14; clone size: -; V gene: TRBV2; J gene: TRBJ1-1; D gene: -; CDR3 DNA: TGTGCCAGCAGTGCGCGCACTCAGAACACTGAAGCTTTCTTT; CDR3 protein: CASSARTQNTEAFF
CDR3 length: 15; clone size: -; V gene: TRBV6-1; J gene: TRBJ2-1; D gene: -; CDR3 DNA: TGTGCCAGCAGTGAAATGACAGAACTATACAATGAGCAGTTCTTC; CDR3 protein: CASSEMTELYNEQFF
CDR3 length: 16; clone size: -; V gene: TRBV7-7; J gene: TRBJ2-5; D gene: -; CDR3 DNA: TGTGCCAGCAGCTTAGGCTCAAGATCGGGTCAAGAGACCCAGTACTTC; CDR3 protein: CASSLGSRSGQETQYF
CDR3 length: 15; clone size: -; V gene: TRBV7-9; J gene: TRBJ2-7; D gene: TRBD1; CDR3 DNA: TGTGCCAGCAGCCGGGACAGGGTGTACGGCTACGAGCAGTACTTC; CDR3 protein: CASSRDRVYGYEQYF
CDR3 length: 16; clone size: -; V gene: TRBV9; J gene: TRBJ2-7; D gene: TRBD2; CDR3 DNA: TGTGCCAGCAGCGAGACTAGCGGGGAGGCCTCTGACGAGCAGTACTTC; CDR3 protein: CASSETSGEASDEQYF
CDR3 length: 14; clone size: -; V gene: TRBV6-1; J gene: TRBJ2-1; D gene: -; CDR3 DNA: TGTGCCAGCAGTGAAGCCTTACAGGGTGGTGAGCAGTTCTTC; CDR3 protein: CASSEALQGGEQFF
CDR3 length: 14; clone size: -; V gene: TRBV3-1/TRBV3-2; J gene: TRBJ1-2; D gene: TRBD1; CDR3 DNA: TGTGCCAGCAGCCCGTGGACAGGGAGCTATGGCTACACCTTC; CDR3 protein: CASSPWTGSYGYTF
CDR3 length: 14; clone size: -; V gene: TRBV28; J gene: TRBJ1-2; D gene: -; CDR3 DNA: TGTGCCAGCAGTTTACCAGGTACTAACTATGGCTACACCTTC; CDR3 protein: CASSLPGTNYGYTF
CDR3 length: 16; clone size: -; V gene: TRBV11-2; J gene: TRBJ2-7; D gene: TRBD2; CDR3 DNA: TGTGCCAGCAGCTTGTCGACTAGCGGGGGATCGGGAGAGCAGTACTTC; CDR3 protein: CASSLSTSGGSGEQYF
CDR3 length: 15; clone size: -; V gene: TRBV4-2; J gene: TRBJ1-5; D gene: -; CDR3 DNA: TGTGCCAGCAGCCAAGGGCAGCCAGGCTTGCAGCCCCAGCATTTT; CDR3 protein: CASSQGQPGLQPQHF
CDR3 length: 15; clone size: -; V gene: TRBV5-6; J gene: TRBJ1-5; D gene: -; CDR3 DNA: TGTGCCAGCAGCTTGGGGGACTTCAGCAATCAGCCCCAGCATTTT; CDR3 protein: CASSLGDFSNQPQHF
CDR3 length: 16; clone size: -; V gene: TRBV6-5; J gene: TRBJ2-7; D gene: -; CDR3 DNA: TGTGCCAGCAGTTACTCCTACCCATCGTTGGTGTACGAGCAGTACTTC; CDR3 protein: CASSYSYPSLVYEQYF
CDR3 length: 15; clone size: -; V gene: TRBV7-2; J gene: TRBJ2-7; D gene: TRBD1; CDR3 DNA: TGTGCCAGCAGCCTCGGGACAGAGGTCGGTTACGAGCAGTACTTC; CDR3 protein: CASSLGTEVGYEQYF
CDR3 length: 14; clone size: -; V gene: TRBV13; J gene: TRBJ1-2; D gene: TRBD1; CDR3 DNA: TGTGCCAGCAGCTCACAGGGGTCTAACTATGGCTACACCTTC; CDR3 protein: CASSSQGSNYGYTF
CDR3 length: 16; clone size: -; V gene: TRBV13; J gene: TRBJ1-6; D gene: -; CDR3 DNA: TGTGCCAGCAGCTTAATCGGTTCGTCCTATAATTCACCCCTCCACTTT; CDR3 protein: CASSLIGSSYNSPLHF
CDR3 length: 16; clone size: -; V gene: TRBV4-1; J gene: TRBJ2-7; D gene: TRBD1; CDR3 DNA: TGCGCCAGCAGCGACCATGCCCGACAGGGCTCCTACGAGCAGTACTTC; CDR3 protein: CASSDHARQGSYEQYF
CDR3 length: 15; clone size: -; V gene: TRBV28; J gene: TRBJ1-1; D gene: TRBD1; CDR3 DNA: TGTGCCAGCAGTTTTTTAGGGACAGTGGACACTGAAGCTTTCTTT; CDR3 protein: CASSFLGTVDTEAFF
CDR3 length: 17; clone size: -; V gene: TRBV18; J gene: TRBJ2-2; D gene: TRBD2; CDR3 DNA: TGTGCCAGCTCACCGACTAGCGGGGGGGCCGAAACCGGGGAGCTGTTTTTT; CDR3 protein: CASSPTSGGAETGELFF
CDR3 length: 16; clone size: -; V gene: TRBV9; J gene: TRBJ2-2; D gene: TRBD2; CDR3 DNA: TGTGCCAGCAGCGTAACTAGCGGGAGAGAGACCGGGGAGCTGTTTTTT; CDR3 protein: CASSVTSGRETGELFF
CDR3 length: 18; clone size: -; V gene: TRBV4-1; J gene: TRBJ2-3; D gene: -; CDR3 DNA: TGCGCCAGCAGCCAAGGCCCCGGTGTAGCCGCTGGCACAGATACGCAGTATTTT; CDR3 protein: CASSQGPGVAAGTDTQYF
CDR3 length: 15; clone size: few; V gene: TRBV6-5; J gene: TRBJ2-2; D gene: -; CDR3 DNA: TGTGCCAGCAGTTACTCCTCCGGAGACACCGGGGAGCTGTTTTTT; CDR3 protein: CASSYSSGDTGELFF
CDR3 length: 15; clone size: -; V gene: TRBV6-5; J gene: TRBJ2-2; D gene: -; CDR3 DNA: TGTGCCAGCAGAGACATGTTGTCCAGCCGGGGGGAGCTGTTTTTT; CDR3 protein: CASRDMLSSRGELFF
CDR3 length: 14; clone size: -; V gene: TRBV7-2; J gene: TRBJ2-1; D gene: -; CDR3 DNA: TGTGCCAGCAGCCCTATGACAGTGTACAATGAGCAGTTCTTC; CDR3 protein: CASSPMTVYNEQFF
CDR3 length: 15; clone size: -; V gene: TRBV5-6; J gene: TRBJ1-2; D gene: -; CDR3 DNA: TGTGCCAGCAGCTTGTACAGGAGAACTAACTATGGCTACACCTTC; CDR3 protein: CASSLYRRTNYGYTF
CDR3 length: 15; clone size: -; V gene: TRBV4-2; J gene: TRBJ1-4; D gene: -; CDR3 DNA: TGTGCCAGCAGCCTGGACTATCGCCGTAATGAAAAACTGTTTTTT; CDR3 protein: CASSLDYRRNEKLFF
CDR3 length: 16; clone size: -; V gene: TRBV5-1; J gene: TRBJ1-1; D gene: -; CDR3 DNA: TGCGCCAGCAGCTTGGCCTTAAGGACAAGGAACACTGAAGCTTTCTTT; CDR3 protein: CASSLALRTRNTEAFF
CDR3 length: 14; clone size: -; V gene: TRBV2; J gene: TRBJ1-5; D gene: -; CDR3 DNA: TGTGCCAGCACAGGGTCCCATAGCAATCAGCCCCAGCATTTT; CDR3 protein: CASTGSHSNQPQHF